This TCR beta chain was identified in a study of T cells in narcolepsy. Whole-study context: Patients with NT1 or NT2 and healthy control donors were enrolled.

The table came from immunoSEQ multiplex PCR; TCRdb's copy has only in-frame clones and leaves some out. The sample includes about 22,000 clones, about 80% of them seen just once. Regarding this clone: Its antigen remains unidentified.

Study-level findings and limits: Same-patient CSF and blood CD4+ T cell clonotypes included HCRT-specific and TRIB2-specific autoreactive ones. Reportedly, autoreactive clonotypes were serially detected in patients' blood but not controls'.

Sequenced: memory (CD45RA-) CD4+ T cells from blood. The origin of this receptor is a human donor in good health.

CDR3 in DNA: TGTGCCAGCAGCAGGGGGCTGGGTGCTTTCTTT. It encodes CASSRGLGAFF. The chain employs TRBV7-2 and TRBJ1-1; 7 nucleotides agree with TRBD1. Germline CDR1 is SGHTA and CDR2 is FQGNSA. V trimming: 5 bases; J trimming: 11 bases; junction bases outside the gene matches: 5. This CDR3 contains 11 residues.